This TCR beta chain was sequenced in a study of CD8 T cells in ankylosing spondylitis. Study-wide findings and caveats: Previous work reported some of these motif variants in the synovial fluid and blood of reactive arthritis. In ankylosing spondylitis blood, a motif of roughly eight highly homologous TCR beta variants appeared characteristic. Matched ankylosing spondylitis synovial fluid reportedly contained a significantly enriched population of disease-linked clones. A CD8+ phenotype characterized the disease-linked clones, which were relatively rare in peripheral blood.

This clonotype was observed many times. The antigen remains unidentified. Germline lookup yields CDR1 MRHNA and CDR2 SNTAGT. V lost 8 bases and J 10 bases, leaving 15 bases between the germline ends. The CDR3 has 13 amino acids. Quantitative 5'-RACE with molecular barcodes produced the TCR beta libraries. TCRdb re-analysed the 5' RACE reads in MiXCR, keeping a single row per CDR3 protein. The sample lists 250,000 to 350,000 distinct CDR3 sequences; less than 10% were seen once. The receptor was isolated from a male donor with ankylosing spondylitis. The sample taken for sequencing was blood, either unsorted or a sorted T cell fraction (not recorded which). V and J are TRBV6-4 and TRBJ1-6; D gene ambiguous. The CDR3 protein is CASGLGGNSPLHF. The CDR3 nucleotides are TGTGCCAGCGGCTTAGGTGGGAACTCACCCCTCCACTTT.